Sequencing of this T cell receptor beta chain was carried out in a study of tissue T cells after allogeneic stem cell transplantation. About the research overall: Before transplant, recipient-origin PBMCs were collected in five or six GVHD patients. CD3+ T cells were flow-sorted when enough cells; otherwise DNA extracted directly. Study-wide results and caveats: This small cohort was clinically heterogeneous, and sampling depth was a limitation.

V lost 5 bases and J lost 0; bases outside the gene matches: 6. This CDR3 contains 16 residues. Germline assignment: CDR1 SGHTA and CDR2 FQGNSA. Sequencing of TCRbeta CDR3 at survey depth gave sequences and template counts. Method: immunoSEQ multiplex PCR; TCRdb's copy keeps in-frame clones and lacks some. The data show about 42,000 clones, more than 90% seen once. Comments on this clone: The antigen is not known.

The chain is built from TRBV7-2 and TRBJ1-1, with 10 bases fitting TRBD1. Material: blood, obtained before transplantation. The source is a woman aged 35-75 years who later had graft-versus-host disease after an allogeneic stem cell transplant. Here the CDR3 reads CASSGDRGRMNTEAFF. In nucleotides, the CDR3 is TGTGCCAGCAGCGGAGACAGGGGGCGGATGAACACTGAAGCTTTCTTT. The whole variable domain, filled in from reference TRBV7-2 and TRBJ1-1, reads GAGVSQSPSNKVTEKGKDVELRCDPISGHTALYWYRQSLGQGLEFLIYFQGNSAPDKSGLPSDRFSAERTGGSVSTLTIQRTQQEDSAVYLCASSGDRGRMNTEAFFGQGTRLTVV.